The T cell receptor (beta chain) under discussion was sequenced for a study of blood T cell repertoires in COVID-19. With V trimmed by 3 bases and J by 3 bases, 6 bases remained unmatched. The V gene's germline CDR1 is MGHRA and CDR2 YSYEKL. The CDR3 contains 18 residues. Clones were sequenced by immunoSEQ multiplex PCR, and TCRdb holds only the in-frame ones, with some missing. The data hold some 110,000 clones, with 80% observed a single time. Material for sequencing was peripheral blood. This sequence joins TRBV4-1 and TRBJ2-6; 12 nucleotides line up with TRBD1. The sequence came from a man aged 60 to 69 with active or convalescent COVID-19. The CDR3 sequence is CASSQDRDRGLGANVLTF. The CDR3 nucleotides read TGCGCCAGCAGCCAGGACCGGGACAGGGGGCTTGGGGCCAACGTCCTGACTTTC.